Presented here are 18 T cell receptor beta chains from one specimen sequenced in a study of blood T cell repertoires in COVID-19. TCRdb's copy holds only in-frame clones and misses some; the assay was immunoSEQ multiplex PCR. The top ten clones hold 3% to 4% of a sample with about 150,000 clones, approximately 86% of them seen once. Sequencing input: peripheral blood. These receptors came from a man in his 70s with acute or convalescent COVID-19.

The chain joins TRBV5-1 to TRBJ2-5, with 11 bases lining up with TRBD2. CDR1 and CDR2 (germline): SGHRS, YFSETQ. The CDR3 totals 14 residues. Germline trimming cut 0 bases from V and 13 bases from J; bases unmatched to any gene: 8. CDR3 loop: CASSLVTSGAGAYF. CDR3 coding DNA: TGCGCCAGCAGCTTGGTGACTAGCGGGGCAGGGGCGTACTTC.

This clone is a singleton in its sample. The chain recombines TRBV5-4 with TRBJ2-1; 8 bases fit TRBD2. Germline CDR1 and CDR2: SGHNT and YYREEE (reference sequence). The CDR3 covers 14 residues. V gave up 5 bases and J gave up 8 bases; unmatched junction bases: 9. Here the CDR3 reads CASSKSGSGHEQFF. CDR3 coding DNA: TGTGCCAGCAGTAAGAGCGGGAGCGGGCATGAGCAGTTCTTC. Full variable domain (outside the CDR3, taken from reference TRBV5-4 and TRBJ2-1): ETGVTQSPTHLIKTRGQQVTLRCSSQSGHNTVSWYQQALGQGPQFIFQYYREEENGRGNFPPRFSGLQFPNYSSELNVNALELDDSALYLCASSKSGSGHEQFFGPGTRLTVL.

The J gene is TRBJ2-5, the V gene TRBV5-4; D may be TRBD2 (6 bases). CDR1 and CDR2 from the germline V gene are SGHNT and YYREEE (reference sequence). The CDR3 loop spans 14 amino acids. V lost 2 bases to trimming and J lost 0 bases, with 8 bases between them. This chain's CDR3 is CASSFRDYQETQYF. The CDR3 DNA is TGTGCCAGCAGCTTCCGGGACTACCAAGAGACCCAGTACTTC.

For this clone: The junction and the germline gene differ at one end; a read error may be behind it. V and J are TRBV28 and TRBJ2-5; D might be TRBD2 (6 bases). Germline loops: CDR1 MDHEN, CDR2 SYDVKM. This CDR3 is built from 12 residues. Here the CDR3 reads CASSTGTHFFNF. CDR3 bases: TGTGCCAGCAGCACCGGGACTCACTTTTTTAACTTC.

The V gene is TRBV7-9, the J gene TRBJ2-1; 8 nucleotides agree with TRBD2. The CDR3 runs 16 residues. Germline V gives CDR1 SEHNR, CDR2 FQNEAQ (reference sequence). V lost 2 bases, J lost 4 bases, and 7 bases stayed unmatched. The CDR3 DNA sequence: TGTGCCAGCAGCTTATCGTTAGCGGGGCTTTACAATGAGCAGTTCTTC. This sequence encodes CASSLSLAGLYNEQFF. Looking up the rest from reference TRBV7-9 and TRBJ2-1 gives the full variable domain: DTGVSQNPRHKITKRGQNVTFRCDPISEHNRLYWYRQTLGQGPEFLTYFQNEAQLEKSRLLSDRFSAERPKGSFSTLEIQRTEQGDSAMYLCASSLSLAGLYNEQFFGPGTRLTVL.

This clone was picked up one time. The chain has TRBV2 and TRBJ1-1, with 9 bases aligning to TRBD1. The V gene end was trimmed by 7 bases and the J gene end by 2 bases; junction bases not matched to a gene: 8. Per the germline V gene, CDR1 is SNHLY and CDR2 is FYNNEI. The CDR3 consists of 15 residues. In nucleotides, the CDR3 is TGTGCCAGCACCCCACAGGGGGCCGAAAACACTGAAGCTTTCTTT. Its translation is CASTPQGAENTEAFF.

This chain connects TRBV2 to TRBJ1-5, with D perhaps TRBD1 (6 bases). Trimming stripped 2 bases from V and 9 bases from J, with 17 bases between. The CDR3 totals 15 residues. CDR1 and CDR2 (germline): SNHLY, FYNNEI. The CDR3 protein is CASSEYGRGEGPQHF. DNA of the CDR3: TGTGCCAGCAGTGAATACGGCAGGGGAGAGGGGCCCCAGCATTTT.

This clone occurred many times. The CDR3 DNA reads as TGTGCCAGCAGCCAAGAGGTGGGCCGCGATGCTTTCTTT. Translated, it gives CASSQEVGRDAFF. This chain joins TRBV14 and TRBJ1-1; no definite D call. The germline V and J ends were trimmed by 0 bases and 11 bases, with 13 bases remaining between them. The germline V gene has CDR1 SGHDN and CDR2 FVKESK. This CDR3 comprises 13 residues.

This chain uses TRBV18 with TRBJ1-1, with 9 bases fitting TRBD1. Germline CDR1 KGHSH, CDR2 LQKENI. V shed 0 bases, J shed 6 bases, and the junction held 2 bases outside the gene matches. The CDR3 covers 14 residues. The CDR3 nucleotides read TGTGCCAGCTCACCACCGAGACAGGGGGCTGAAGCTTTCTTT. Translated, it gives CASSPPRQGAEAFF.

A note on this clone: At one end the junction does not follow the germline gene, possibly because of a read error. This chain joins TRBV7-7 and TRBJ2-2; 14 nucleotides align to TRBD2. This CDR3 spans 21 amino acids. CDR1 SSHAT and CDR2 FNYEAQ come from the germline V gene (reference sequence). The CDR3 spells CASSFTTGLAGEGGNTGELFF. The DNA of the CDR3 is TGTGCTAGCAGCTTCACCACGGGACTAGCGGGAGAAGGGGGAAACACCGGGGAGCTGTTTTTT. Looking up the rest from reference TRBV7-7 and TRBJ2-2 gives the full variable domain: GAGVSQSPRYKVTKRGQDVTLRCDPISSHATLYWYQQALGQGPEFLTYFNYEAQPDKSGLPSDRFSAERPEGSISTLTIQRTEQRDSAMYRCASSFTTGLAGEGGNTGELFFGEGSRLTVL.

The rearrangement links TRBV18 to TRBJ2-5, with 7 bases that match TRBD2. The junction had 6 bases not matched to a gene; V was cut back by 3 bases and J by 2 bases. Germline V gives CDR1 KGHSH, CDR2 LQKENI. This CDR3 is 15 amino acids long. The CDR3 loop reads CASSPLWEGQETQYF. The CDR3 nucleotides read TGTGCCAGCTCACCTCTCTGGGAGGGACAAGAGACCCAGTACTTC.

The genes are TRBV9 and TRBJ1-2, with TRBD1 as a possible D gene (5 bases). V shed 4 bases and J shed 8 bases, with 18 bases lying between them. The CDR3 length is 14 residues. Germline CDR1 and CDR2: SGDLS and YYNGEE. The chain's CDR3 is CASSLGTVSWGYTF. The CDR3 region has the DNA TGTGCCAGCAGCCTGGGGACTGTCTCGTGGGGCTACACCTTC.

This clone was detected a few times. This chain uses TRBV19 with TRBJ2-1, with TRBD2 matching over 13 bases. Germline V CDR1 and CDR2: LNHDA, SQIVND (reference sequence). J lost 2 bases, V lost 5 bases, and 3 bases had no gene match. The CDR3 totals 16 residues. CDR3 loop: CASSDTSGRAYNEQFF. Written as DNA, the CDR3 is TGTGCCAGTAGTGATACTAGCGGGAGGGCCTACAATGAGCAGTTCTTC.

This clone was detected only a few times. The V call is TRBV6-2 or TRBV6-3, the J call TRBJ1-1; D unclear. The CDR3 covers 15 residues. V shed 2 bases and J shed 0 bases, with 10 bases lying between them. The germline gives CDR1 MNHEY, CDR2 SVGEGT. This chain's CDR3 is CASSYNSYMNTEAFF. CDR3 bases: TGTGCCAGCAGTTACAACAGTTACATGAACACTGAAGCTTTCTTT.

This clone has just a few counts. V usage is TRBV10-3 and J usage is TRBJ2-7; 7 positions match TRBD2. J lost 3 bases, V lost 2 bases, and 7 bases had no gene match. Per the germline V gene, CDR1 is ENHRY and CDR2 is SYGVKD. The CDR3 has 15 amino acids. This CDR3 reads CAISEISGLHYEQYF. CDR3 sequence (DNA): TGTGCCATCAGTGAGATTAGCGGGCTACACTACGAGCAGTACTTC.

The sample holds a few counts of this clone. The chain has TRBV4-2 and TRBJ1-2; 8 bases fit TRBD1. The CDR3 is made up of 16 amino acids. Germline values: CDR1 LGHNA, CDR2 YNFKEQ. J gave up 8 bases and V 1 base, and 12 bases lay outside the gene matches. CDR3 amino acids: CASSQVPAGGGRGYTF. CDR3 DNA: TGTGCCAGCAGCCAAGTACCGGCAGGGGGCGGTCGGGGCTACACCTTC.

V and J are TRBV19 and TRBJ1-5, with 11 positions matching TRBD1. The CDR3 is made up of 15 amino acids. Trimming removed 7 bases from V and 4 bases from J; junction bases left unmatched: 6. CDR1 is LNHDA, CDR2 SQIVND, per germline (reference sequence). CDR3 sequence reads: CASIRTGGGNQPQHF. Here the CDR3 DNA reads TGTGCCAGTATACGGACAGGGGGCGGAAATCAGCCCCAGCATTTT. Based on the CDR3 plus reference TRBV19 and TRBJ1-5, the full variable domain is DGGITQSPKYLFRKEGQNVTLSCEQNLNHDAMYWYRQDPGQGLRLIYYSQIVNDFQKGDIAEGYSVSREKKESFPLTVTSAQKNPTAFYLCASIRTGGGNQPQHFGDGTRLSIL.

The V and J genes are TRBV27 and TRBJ1-5; possible D gene TRBD1, 5 bases. Trimming cost V 6 bases and J 4 bases, with 16 bases left between them. The germline V gene has CDR1 MNHEY and CDR2 SMNVEV (reference sequence). The CDR3 is made up of 15 amino acids. The CDR3 spells CASSLGPGLNQPQHF. As DNA, the CDR3 is TGTGCCAGCAGCTTAGGTCCAGGGTTGAATCAGCCCCAGCATTTT.